Following are 10 T cell receptor beta chains from one sample sequenced in a study of blood T cells in healthy people across ages. Using a J-beta primer mix together with a sample-barcoded 5' primer, a second PCR was run for roughly 7 to 12 cycles. TCRdb passed the 5' RACE reads through MiXCR, listing each CDR3 protein once. The sample contains 1.5 million to 2 million distinct CDR3 sequences, roughly 27% of which appear only once. Sequenced sample: blood. The source of these receptors is a woman in her 30s in good health.

The rearrangement links TRBV14 to TRBJ2-5; 9 nucleotides agree with TRBD2. The end of the DNA fits TRBJ2-7 better, so the J call may be wrong. The CDR3 is made up of 15 amino acids. Germline lookup yields CDR1 SGHDN and CDR2 FVKESK. The CDR3 protein is CASSRSAGGYYEQYF. CDR3 nucleotides: TGTGCCAGCAGCCGTAGCGCGGGAGGGTACTACGAGCAGTACTTC.

The chain combines TRBV7-6 with TRBJ2-3; 7 positions agree with TRBD2. This CDR3 comprises 15 residues. With 8 bases clipped from V and 3 bases from J, the junction kept 11 bases outside the gene matches. Germline V gene lookup returns CDR1 SGHVS and CDR2 FNYEAQ. CDR3 bases: TGTGCCAGCCCGGGGCTAGCGGCACAAACAGATACGCAGTATTTT. This codes for CASPGLAAQTDTQYF.

Ten or more counts support this clonotype. The DNA for the CDR3 is TGTGCCATCAGTGAATTCACCTCCTACGAGCAGTACTTC. Its translation: CAISEFTSYEQYF. The chain couples TRBV10-3 to TRBJ2-7; no clear D gene. The V gene's germline CDR1 is ENHRY and CDR2 SYGVKD. The V end was cut by 3 bases, the J end by 0 bases, with 6 bases between. The CDR3 loop spans 13 amino acids.

The chain employs TRBV19 and TRBJ1-5; TRBD1 matches 8 bases. CDR3 length: 15 amino acids. Trimming removed 6 bases from V and 4 bases from J; junction bases left unmatched: 8. CDR1 is LNHDA and CDR2 is SQIVND in the germline V gene (reference sequence). The CDR3 is CASRYRDRLNQPQHF. The CDR3 DNA reads as TGTGCCAGTAGATACCGGGACAGGTTAAATCAGCCCCAGCATTTT.

This clonotype was counted ten times or more. The chain employs TRBV10-3 and TRBJ2-7, with 10 bases matching TRBD2. CDR1 and CDR2 from the germline V gene are ENHRY and SYGVKD. The CDR3 length is 14 residues. J lost 0 bases, V lost 4 bases, and 0 bases had no gene match. The CDR3 DNA reads as TGTGCCATCAGTGGGACTAGCGGCTCCTACGAGCAGTACTTC. Its translation is CAISGTSGSYEQYF.

The chain employs TRBV7-3 and TRBJ1-1, with D perhaps TRBD1 (6 bases). Germline V lookup: CDR1 SGHTA, CDR2 FQGTGA. The CDR3 contains 16 residues. The V end lost 5 bases, the J end lost 6 bases, and 22 bases lay between the germline ends. The CDR3 nucleotides are TGTGCCAGCAGCCGAGAGTCAGGGGTTCGGGGGGCTGAAGCTTTCTTT. Amino acids: CASSRESGVRGAEAFF.

This clonotype was detected a few times. The junction does not match germline at one end; this may be a read error. V and J are TRBV28 and TRBJ1-1; 7 nucleotides agree with TRBD1. This CDR3 has 13 residues. The germline V gene has CDR1 MDHEN and CDR2 SYDVKM. The CDR3 DNA reads TGTGCCAACAGTGTGACAGGGTACACTGAAGCTTTCTTT. Its protein product is CANSVTGYTEAFF.

The chain joins TRBV7-7 to TRBJ2-5; 7 positions agree with TRBD2. This CDR3 region has 16 residues. CDR1 SSHAT and CDR2 FNYEAQ come from the germline V gene (reference sequence). Losses at the gene ends were 0 bases for V and 5 bases for J; bases not matched to a gene: 9. The DNA of the CDR3 is TGTGCCAGCAGCTTAGCTTTGCGGGGGTCGAGGGAGACCCAGTACTTC. This codes for CASSLALRGSRETQYF.

The rearrangement links TRBV7-2 to TRBJ2-7, with 11 bases lining up with TRBD1. Germline V gives CDR1 SGHTA, CDR2 FQGNSA. V dropped 2 bases and J dropped 7; count of bases not matched to a gene: 13. This CDR3 spans 17 amino acids. DNA of the CDR3: TGTGCCAGCAGCTTAAAAGTCTCGGACAGGGGGCTTGGTGAGCAGTACTTC. Amino acid sequence: CASSLKVSDRGLGEQYF.

This clonotype was seen at least ten times. This chain links TRBV12-3 or TRBV12-4 with TRBJ2-3; no clear D. Trimming took 6 bases from V and 6 from J, leaving 10 bases between them. CDR3 length: 12 amino acids. CDR3 DNA: TGTGCCAGCAGCTTTCTTGGGGATACGCAGTATTTT. The encoded protein is CASSFLGDTQYF.